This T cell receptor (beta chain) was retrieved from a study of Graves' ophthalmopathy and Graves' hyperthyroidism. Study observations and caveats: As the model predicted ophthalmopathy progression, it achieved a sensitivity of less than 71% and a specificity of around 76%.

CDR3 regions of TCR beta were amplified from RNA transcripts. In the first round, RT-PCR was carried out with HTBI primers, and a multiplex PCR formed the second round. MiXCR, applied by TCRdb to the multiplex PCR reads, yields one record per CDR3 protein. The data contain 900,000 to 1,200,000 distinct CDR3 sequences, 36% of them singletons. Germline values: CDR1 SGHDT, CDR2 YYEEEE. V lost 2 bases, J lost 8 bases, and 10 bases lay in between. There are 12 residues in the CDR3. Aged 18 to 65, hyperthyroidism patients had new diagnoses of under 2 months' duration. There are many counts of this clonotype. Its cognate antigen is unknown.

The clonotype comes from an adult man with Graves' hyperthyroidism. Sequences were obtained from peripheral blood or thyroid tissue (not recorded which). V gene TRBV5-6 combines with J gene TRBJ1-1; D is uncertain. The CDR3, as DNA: TGTGCCAGCAGCTTAGTTACAGCGGAAGCTTTCTTT. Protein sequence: CASSLVTAEAFF.